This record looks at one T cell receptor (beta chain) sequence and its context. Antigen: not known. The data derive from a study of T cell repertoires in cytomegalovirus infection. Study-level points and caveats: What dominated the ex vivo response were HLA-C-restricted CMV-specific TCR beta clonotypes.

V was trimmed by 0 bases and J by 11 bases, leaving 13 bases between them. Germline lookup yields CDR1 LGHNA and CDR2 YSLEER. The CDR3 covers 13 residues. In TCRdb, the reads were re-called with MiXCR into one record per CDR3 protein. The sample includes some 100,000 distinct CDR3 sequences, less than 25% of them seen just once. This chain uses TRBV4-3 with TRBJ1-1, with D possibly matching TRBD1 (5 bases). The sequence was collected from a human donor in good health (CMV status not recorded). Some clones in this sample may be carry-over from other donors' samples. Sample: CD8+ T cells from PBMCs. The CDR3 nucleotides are TGCGCCAGCAGCCAAGATGGTGGGACCTGGGCTTTCTTT. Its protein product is CASSQDGGTWAFF.